This TCR beta chain was sequenced during a study of T cell responses to AZD1222 COVID-19 vaccine. TCRdb keeps only in-frame clones here, not all; method: immunoSEQ multiplex PCR. In the table there are about 180,000 clones, almost 90% of which are singletons. Relative to its sample, this clone is medium-sized. Germline V gene data show CDR1 as SGHTA and CDR2 as FQGNSA. The CDR3 extends over 17 amino acids. Deletions cut 1 base from V and 0 bases from J, with 13 bases between. The rearrangement uses TRBV7-2 and TRBJ1-5; D remains ambiguous. The starting material was peripheral blood, obtained on day 0 of AZD1222 vaccination. The source is an adult in good health. The CDR3 DNA is TGTGCCAGCAGCTTAGACGGGTTTCCTTATAGCAATCAGCCCCAGCATTTT. This gives the protein CASSLDGFPYSNQPQHF.